These 17 T cell receptor beta chains came from one sample sequenced in a study of T-cell memory formation after mild COVID-19. MiXCR, applied by TCRdb to the 5' RACE reads, yields one record per CDR3 protein. There are over 350,000 distinct CDR3 sequences in the sample; approximately 25% occur only once, and about 10% lies in the top ten. The sequencing sample was made of PBMCs or a T cell subset sorted from them (not recorded which). Every receptor here comes from an adult woman who had mild COVID-19 (a few samples of this study predate the infection). Cell type and time point are not known.

The CDR3 DNA reads TGTGCCAGCAGCTATCCTAGCGGGAGAATGTCCGGGGAGCTGTTTTTT. Protein product: CASSYPSGRMSGELFF. V gene TRBV7-8 combines with J gene TRBJ2-2; TRBD2 matches 10 bases. The CDR3 totals 16 residues. V dropped 4 bases and J dropped 6; count of bases not matched to a gene: 8. The germline V gene has CDR1 SGHVS and CDR2 FQNEAQ.

In this sample, this clonotype turned up many times. The J gene is TRBJ2-7, the V gene TRBV7-9, with a weak D call TRBD1 (6 bases). Germline-derived CDR1 and CDR2 are SEHNR and FQNEAQ (reference sequence). CDR3 length: 12 residues. With 5 bases removed from V and 6 bases from J, the gap between germline ends came to 11 bases. CDR3 loop: CASSPTGFEQYF. CDR3 sequence (DNA): TGTGCCAGCAGCCCTACAGGGTTCGAGCAGTACTTC.

This clonotype was seen a handful of times. The chain uses TRBV7-3 and TRBJ2-1; D gene unclear. In germline, CDR1 is SGHTA, CDR2 FQGTGA. The CDR3 extends over 15 amino acids. Trimming stripped 2 bases from V and 4 bases from J, with 12 bases between. The CDR3 sequence is CASSLSRQPYNEQFF. The CDR3 DNA follows: TGTGCCAGCAGCTTATCTAGGCAACCTTACAATGAGCAGTTCTTC.

This chain uses TRBV20-1 with TRBJ1-1; possibly TRBD1 for D (6 bases). Trimming stripped 4 bases from V and 1 base from J, with 10 bases between. Germline V gene lookup returns CDR1 DFQATT and CDR2 SNEGSKA (reference sequence). CDR3 length equals 13 residues. This CDR3 is CSAKQGSNTEAFF. The CDR3 region has the DNA TGCAGTGCTAAACAGGGCTCGAACACTGAAGCTTTCTTT.

The gene calls are TRBV5-1 and TRBJ2-3; D is undetermined. Germline lookup yields CDR1 SGHRS and CDR2 YFSETQ. The CDR3 loop spans 13 amino acids. Deletions cut 1 base from V and 6 bases from J, with 9 bases between. CDR3 sequence reads: CASSLNVLDTQYF. Here the CDR3 DNA reads TGCGCCAGCAGCTTGAATGTCCTGGATACGCAGTATTTT.

The chain has TRBV3-1 and TRBJ2-3; TRBD1 matches 8 bases. Germline lookup yields CDR1 LGHDT and CDR2 YNNKEL (reference sequence). This CDR3 has 14 amino acids. V trimming: 4 bases; J trimming: 6 bases; junction bases outside the gene matches: 6. The CDR3 here is CASSRGQGGDTQYF. CDR3 DNA sequence: TGTGCCAGCAGCCGCGGACAGGGTGGGGATACGCAGTATTTT.

The rearrangement uses TRBV12-3 or TRBV12-4 and TRBJ2-5; 16 bases map to TRBD2. The CDR3 spans 18 residues. The V gene end was trimmed by 5 bases and the J gene end by 5 bases; junction bases not matched to a gene: 11. CDR3 sequence reads: CASSPGTSGGAKRETQYF. The CDR3 bases are TGTGCCAGCAGTCCCGGGACTAGCGGGGGGGCAAAAAGGGAGACCCAGTACTTC.

This clonotype appeared many times. This chain joins TRBV20-1 and TRBJ2-1, with 12 bases identical to TRBD2. Unmatched junction bases numbered 5, after V lost 3 bases and J lost 8 bases. This CDR3 is 14 amino acids long. Germline V gene lookup returns CDR1 DFQATT and CDR2 SNEGSKA (reference sequence). The CDR3 loop reads CSASPSGGAYEQFF. DNA of the CDR3: TGCAGTGCTAGTCCTAGCGGGGGGGCCTATGAGCAGTTCTTC.

Here the CDR3 reads CATSDLAAGSYGYTF. The DNA of the CDR3 is TGTGCCACCAGTGATTTAGCGGCGGGCAGCTATGGCTACACCTTC. The chain joins TRBV24-1 to TRBJ1-2; D is uncertain. The ends were cut back, 1 base at V and 4 bases at J, with 12 bases in the middle. CDR1 is KGHDR, CDR2 SFDVKD, per germline. This CDR3 spans 15 amino acids.

The chain has TRBV12-2 and TRBJ2-7; the D segment call TRBD2 is taken from the table without a DNA check. TRBV12-2 is assigned pseudogene status. CDR3 length: 19 amino acids. CDR3 sequence (DNA): TGTGCAAGTCGCCCAAGTGGAGCGGGAGGGCCGGGGACCCTAGGGGAGCAGTACTTC. Translation: CASRPSGAGGPGTLGEQYF.

This chain uses TRBV12-3 or TRBV12-4 with TRBJ2-5; D might be TRBD1 or TRBD2, each matching 5 bases. CDR3 length: 14 amino acids. The germline V and J ends were trimmed by 3 bases and 5 bases, with 13 bases remaining between them. In nucleotides, the CDR3 is TGTGCCAGCAGTTTGGGACCTAGAGGGGAGACCCAGTACTTC. Residues: CASSLGPRGETQYF.

This clonotype was picked up a small number of times. The chain recombines TRBV12-3 or TRBV12-4 with TRBJ2-3, with 10 bases identical to TRBD2. The V gene end was trimmed by 5 bases and the J gene end by 4 bases; junction bases not matched to a gene: 12. The CDR3 length is 17 residues. As DNA, the CDR3 is TGTGCCAGCAGTCTCCGGACTAGCGGTGTGGGGTCAGATACGCAGTATTTT. This encodes CASSLRTSGVGSDTQYF.

This chain uses TRBV2 with TRBJ2-1; 8 nucleotides agree with TRBD2. CDR1 and CDR2 (germline): SNHLY, FYNNEI. CDR3 size: 15 residues. The J segment lost 3 bases and the V segment lost 10 bases, leaving 11 bases of the junction unmatched. CDR3 DNA sequence: TGTGCCACCTTATGGGCGGGAGGCGGCTACAATGAGCAGTTCTTC. This gives the protein CATLWAGGGYNEQFF.

In this sample, this clonotype turned up a few times. This sequence joins TRBV6-5 and TRBJ2-2; maybe TRBD1 (5 bases). The CDR3 is 15 amino acids. Germline CDR1 is MNHEY and CDR2 is SVGAGI. V lost 6 bases and J lost 3, with 14 bases in between. The CDR3 reads CASRKSVGDTGELFF. The CDR3 DNA is TGTGCCAGCAGAAAATCCGTAGGGGACACCGGGGAGCTGTTTTTT.

The gene calls are TRBV24-1 and TRBJ2-2; D might be TRBD1 (6 bases). CDR3 length: 14 amino acids. V lost 6 bases and J lost 9, with 16 bases in between. Germline V CDR1 and CDR2: KGHDR, SFDVKD. CDR3 bases: TGTGCCACCAGTCCCAACTTAGGACAGCGGGAGCTGTTTTTT. It specifies CATSPNLGQRELFF.

This chain uses TRBV7-6 with TRBJ1-1, with D maybe TRBD1 (5 bases). V lost 0 bases to trimming and J lost 7 bases, with 18 bases between them. The CDR3 runs to 16 residues. CDR1 and CDR2 (germline): SGHVS, FNYEAQ. CDR3 sequence: CASSLASGGGDVEAFF. CDR3 in DNA: TGTGCCAGCAGCTTAGCGTCGGGGGGAGGGGACGTTGAAGCTTTCTTT.

The chain recombines TRBV4-2 with TRBJ1-1; D gene uncertain. CDR1 LGHNA and CDR2 YNFKEQ come from the germline V gene. Trimming removed 0 bases at V and 3 bases at J, with 20 bases between. The CDR3 runs 18 residues. The CDR3 nucleotides are TGTGCCAGCAGCCAAGAGCCGTTGAGGGTAACCTCGCACACTGAAGCTTTCTTT. This encodes CASSQEPLRVTSHTEAFF.